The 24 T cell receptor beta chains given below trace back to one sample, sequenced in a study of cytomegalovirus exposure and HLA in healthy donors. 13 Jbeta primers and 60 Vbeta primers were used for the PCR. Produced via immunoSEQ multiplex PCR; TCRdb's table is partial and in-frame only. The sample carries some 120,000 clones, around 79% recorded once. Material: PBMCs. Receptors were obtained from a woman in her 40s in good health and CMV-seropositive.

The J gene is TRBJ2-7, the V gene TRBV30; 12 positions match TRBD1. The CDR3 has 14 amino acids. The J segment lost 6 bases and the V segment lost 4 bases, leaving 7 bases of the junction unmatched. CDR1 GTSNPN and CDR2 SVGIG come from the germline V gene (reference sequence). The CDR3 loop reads CAWKGTGGLLEQYF. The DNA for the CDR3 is TGTGCCTGGAAAGGGACAGGGGGCCTTCTCGAGCAGTACTTC. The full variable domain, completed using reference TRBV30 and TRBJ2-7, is SQTIHQWPATLVQPVGSPLSLECTVEGTSNPNLYWYRQAAGRGLQLLFYSVGIGQISSEVPQNLSASRPQDRQFILSSKKLLLSDSGFYLCAWKGTGGLLEQYFGPGTRLTVT.

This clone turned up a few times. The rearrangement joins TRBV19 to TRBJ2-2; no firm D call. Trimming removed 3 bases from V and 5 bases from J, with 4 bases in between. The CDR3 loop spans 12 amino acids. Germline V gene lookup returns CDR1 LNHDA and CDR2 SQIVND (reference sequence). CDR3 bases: TGTGCCAGTAGTATCGTTACCGGGGAGCTGTTTTTT. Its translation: CASSIVTGELFF.

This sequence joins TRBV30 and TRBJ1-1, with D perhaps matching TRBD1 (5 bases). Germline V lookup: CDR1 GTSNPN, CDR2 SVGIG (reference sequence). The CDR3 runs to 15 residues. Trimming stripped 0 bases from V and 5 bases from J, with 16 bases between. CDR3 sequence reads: CAWSVRGLVLTEAFF. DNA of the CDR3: TGTGCCTGGAGTGTACGGGGGTTGGTATTAACTGAAGCTTTCTTT.

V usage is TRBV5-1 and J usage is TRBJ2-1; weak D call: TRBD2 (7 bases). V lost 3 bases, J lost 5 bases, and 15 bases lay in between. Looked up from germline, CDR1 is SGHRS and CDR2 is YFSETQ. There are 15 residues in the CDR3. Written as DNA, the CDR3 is TGCGCCAGCAGCTCCAAAGGGGGGGCAGACAATGAGCAGTTCTTC. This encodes CASSSKGGADNEQFF. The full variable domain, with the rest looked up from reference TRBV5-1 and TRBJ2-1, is KAGVTQTPRYLIKTRGQQVTLSCSPISGHRSVSWYQQTPGQGLQFLFEYFSETQRNKGNFPGRFSGRQFSNSRSEMNVSTLELGDSALYLCASSSKGGADNEQFFGPGTRLTVL.

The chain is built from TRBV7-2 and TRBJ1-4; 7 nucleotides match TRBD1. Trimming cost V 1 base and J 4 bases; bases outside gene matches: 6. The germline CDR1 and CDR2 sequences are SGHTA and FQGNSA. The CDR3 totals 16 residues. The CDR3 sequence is CASSLVSGTVNEKLFF. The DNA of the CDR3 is TGTGCCAGCAGCTTAGTCTCCGGGACAGTTAATGAAAAACTGTTTTTT.

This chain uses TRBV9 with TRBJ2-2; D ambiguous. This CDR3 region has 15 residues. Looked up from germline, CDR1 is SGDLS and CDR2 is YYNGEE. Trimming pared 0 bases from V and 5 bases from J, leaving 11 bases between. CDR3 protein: CASSVAYTATGELFF. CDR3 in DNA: TGTGCCAGCAGCGTAGCCTATACAGCAACCGGGGAGCTGTTTTTT.

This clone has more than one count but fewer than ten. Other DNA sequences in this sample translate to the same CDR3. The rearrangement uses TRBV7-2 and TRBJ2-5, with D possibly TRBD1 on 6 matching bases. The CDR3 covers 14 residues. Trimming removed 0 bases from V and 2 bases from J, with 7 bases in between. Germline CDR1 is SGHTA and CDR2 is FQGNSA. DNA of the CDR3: TGTGCCAGCAGCTTAGCCGGACAGCAAGAGACCCAGTACTTC. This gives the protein CASSLAGQQETQYF.

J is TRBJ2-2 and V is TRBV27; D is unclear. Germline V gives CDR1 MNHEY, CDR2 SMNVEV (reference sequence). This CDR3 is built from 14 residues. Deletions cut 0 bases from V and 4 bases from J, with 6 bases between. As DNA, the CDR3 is TGTGCCAGCAGTTTATCGACTTTCACCGGGGAGCTGTTTTTT. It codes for CASSLSTFTGELFF.

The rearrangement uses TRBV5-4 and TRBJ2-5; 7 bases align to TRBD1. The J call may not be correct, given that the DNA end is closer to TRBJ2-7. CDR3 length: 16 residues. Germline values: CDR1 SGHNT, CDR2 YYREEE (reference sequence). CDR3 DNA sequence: TGTGCCAGCAGCTTGGGGGCCAGGGGGACATTCCACGAGCAGTACTTC. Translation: CASSLGARGTFHEQYF.

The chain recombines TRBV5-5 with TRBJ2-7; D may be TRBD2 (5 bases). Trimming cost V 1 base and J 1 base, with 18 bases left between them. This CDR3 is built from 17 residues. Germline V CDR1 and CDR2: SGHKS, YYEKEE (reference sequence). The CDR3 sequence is CASSLSGVQRSSYEQYF. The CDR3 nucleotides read TGTGCCAGCAGCTTGTCCGGTGTCCAGCGGAGTTCCTACGAGCAGTACTTC.

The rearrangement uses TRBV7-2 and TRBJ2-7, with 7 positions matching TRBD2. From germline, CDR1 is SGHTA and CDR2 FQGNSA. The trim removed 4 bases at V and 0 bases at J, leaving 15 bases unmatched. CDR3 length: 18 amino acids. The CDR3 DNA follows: TGTGCCAGCAGCTCGAGAAGCGGGACCACCGTCGCCTCCTACGAGCAGTACTTC. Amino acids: CASSSRSGTTVASYEQYF.

The chain's CDR3 is CASRWAVYYGYTF. The CDR3 DNA sequence: TGTGCCAGCAGGTGGGCAGTTTACTATGGCTACACCTTC. The genes are TRBV2 and TRBJ1-2; no firm D call. Trimming shortened V by 6 bases and J by 3 bases, and 11 bases separated the two germline ends. The germline V gene has CDR1 SNHLY and CDR2 FYNNEI. The CDR3 has 13 residues.

Here the CDR3 DNA reads TGTGCCAGCAGCGAATTCGATGGGACAGGCCTCTTTCTAGCTTTCTTT. Protein sequence: CASSEFDGTGLFLAFF. The chain couples TRBV7-2 to TRBJ1-1, with 8 bases identical to TRBD1. The CDR3 length is 16 residues. Trimming took 5 bases from V and 10 from J; bases not matched to a gene: 18. The V gene's germline CDR1 is SGHTA and CDR2 FQGNSA.

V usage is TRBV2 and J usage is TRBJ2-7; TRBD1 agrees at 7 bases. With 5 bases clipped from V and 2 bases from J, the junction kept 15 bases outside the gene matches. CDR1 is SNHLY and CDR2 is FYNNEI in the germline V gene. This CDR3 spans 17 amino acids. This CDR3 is CASSPEIATGKAYEQYF. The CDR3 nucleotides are TGTGCCAGCAGTCCCGAGATTGCGACAGGGAAAGCCTACGAGCAGTACTTC.

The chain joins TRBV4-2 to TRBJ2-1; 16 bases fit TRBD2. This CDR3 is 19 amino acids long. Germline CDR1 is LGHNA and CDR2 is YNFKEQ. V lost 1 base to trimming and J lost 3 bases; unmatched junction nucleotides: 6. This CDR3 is CASSQVSGTSGRDYNEQFF. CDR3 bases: TGTGCCAGCAGCCAAGTTTCCGGGACTAGCGGGAGGGACTACAATGAGCAGTTCTTC.

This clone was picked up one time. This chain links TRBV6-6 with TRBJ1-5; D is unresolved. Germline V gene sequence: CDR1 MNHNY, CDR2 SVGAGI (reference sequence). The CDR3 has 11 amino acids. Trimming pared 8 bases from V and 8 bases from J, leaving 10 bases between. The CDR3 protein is CASGGGEPQHF. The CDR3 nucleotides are TGTGCCAGCGGCGGCGGAGAGCCCCAGCATTTT.

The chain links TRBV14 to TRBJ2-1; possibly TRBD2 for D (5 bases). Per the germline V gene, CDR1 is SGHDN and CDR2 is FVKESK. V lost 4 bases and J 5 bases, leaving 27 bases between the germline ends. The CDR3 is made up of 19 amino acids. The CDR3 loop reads CASSPLGQTLGAEDNEQFF. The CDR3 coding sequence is TGTGCCAGCAGCCCCTTGGGTCAGACACTCGGAGCGGAGGACAATGAGCAGTTCTTC.

CDR3 DNA: TGTGCCAGCAGCTTAGGGGGCACCAACGTCCTGACTTTC. Its protein product is CASSLGGTNVLTF. The chain recombines TRBV7-2 with TRBJ2-6, with a weak D call TRBD1 (5 bases). From germline, CDR1 is SGHTA and CDR2 FQGNSA. This CDR3 region has 13 residues. V lost 1 base and J lost 8, with 6 bases in between.

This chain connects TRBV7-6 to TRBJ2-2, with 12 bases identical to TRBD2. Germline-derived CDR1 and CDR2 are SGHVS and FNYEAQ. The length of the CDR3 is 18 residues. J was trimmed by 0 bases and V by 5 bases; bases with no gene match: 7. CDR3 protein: CASSPQLAGGSNTGELFF. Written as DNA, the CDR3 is TGTGCCAGCAGCCCTCAACTAGCGGGGGGCTCGAACACCGGGGAGCTGTTTTTT.

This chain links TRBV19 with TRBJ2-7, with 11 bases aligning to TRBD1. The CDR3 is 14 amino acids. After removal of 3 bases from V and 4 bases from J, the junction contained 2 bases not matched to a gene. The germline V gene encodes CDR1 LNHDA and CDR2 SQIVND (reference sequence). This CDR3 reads CASSMDRGLYEQYF. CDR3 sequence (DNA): TGTGCCAGTAGTATGGACAGGGGGCTGTACGAGCAGTACTTC. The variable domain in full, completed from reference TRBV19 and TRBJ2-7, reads DGGITQSPKYLFRKEGQNVTLSCEQNLNHDAMYWYRQDPGQGLRLIYYSQIVNDFQKGDIAEGYSVSREKKESFPLTVTSAQKNPTAFYLCASSMDRGLYEQYFGPGTRLTVT.

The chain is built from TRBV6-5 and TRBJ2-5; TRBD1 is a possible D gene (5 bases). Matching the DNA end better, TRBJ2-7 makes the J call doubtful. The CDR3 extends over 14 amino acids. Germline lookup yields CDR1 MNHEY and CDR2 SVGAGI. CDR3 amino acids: CASSPTDRGYEQYF. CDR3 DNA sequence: TGTGCCAGCAGTCCAACGGATAGGGGCTACGAGCAGTACTTC.

Here the CDR3 DNA reads TGTGCCTGGAAGCGGAGCGGGGCTAGCACAGATACGCAGTATTTT. This gives the protein CAWKRSGASTDTQYF. V gene TRBV30 combines with J gene TRBJ2-3; 7 nucleotides line up with TRBD2. V lost 4 bases to trimming and J lost 0 bases; unmatched junction nucleotides: 7. The CDR3 contains 15 residues. The germline CDR1 and CDR2 sequences are GTSNPN and SVGIG (reference sequence).

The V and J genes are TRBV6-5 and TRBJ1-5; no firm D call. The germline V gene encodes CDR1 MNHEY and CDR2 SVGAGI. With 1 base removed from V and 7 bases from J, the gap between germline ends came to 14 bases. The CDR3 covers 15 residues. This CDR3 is CASSYYSPGGQPQHF. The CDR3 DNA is TGTGCCAGCAGTTACTATAGCCCCGGAGGACAGCCCCAGCATTTT.

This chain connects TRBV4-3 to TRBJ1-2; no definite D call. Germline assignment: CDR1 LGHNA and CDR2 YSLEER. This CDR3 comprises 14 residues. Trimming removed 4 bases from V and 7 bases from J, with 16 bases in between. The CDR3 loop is CASSPQAIFFGYTF. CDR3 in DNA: TGCGCCAGCAGCCCCCAGGCGATTTTCTTTGGCTACACCTTC.